The present TCR beta chain was sequenced within a study of CD8 T cells in ankylosing spondylitis. This CDR3 has 16 residues. The V end was cut by 6 bases, the J end by 2 bases, with 19 bases between. TCRdb re-derived calls from the 5' RACE reads in MiXCR, one entry per CDR3 protein. The sample consists of about 160,000 distinct CDR3 sequences, under 45% of them appearing once. Sequences were obtained from synovial fluid, either unsorted or a sorted T cell fraction (not recorded which). The sequence derives from a male donor with ankylosing spondylitis. The gene calls are TRBV12-3 or TRBV12-4 and TRBJ1-2; D gene uncertain. The CDR3 region is CASSHWEGLGNYGYTF. The CDR3 DNA sequence: TGTGCCAGCAGCCATTGGGAAGGCTTGGGGAACTATGGCTACACCTTC.